The 30 T cell receptor beta chains in this list originate from one sample, sequenced in a study of Ad26.COV2.S vaccination and SARS-CoV-2 variants. Measured with immunoSEQ multiplex PCR; TCRdb has only the in-frame clones, and not every one. The sample has about 350,000 clones; 90% to 95% are singletons. This material consisted of peripheral blood, taken after recovery from COVID-19. The receptors come from a human donor who had recovered from COVID-19.

V gene TRBV7-2 combines with J gene TRBJ2-6; possible D gene TRBD1, 6 bases. Deletions cut 7 bases from V and 0 bases from J, with 13 bases between. The CDR3 has 16 residues. Germline V gene sequence: CDR1 SGHTA, CDR2 FQGNSA. As DNA, the CDR3 is TGTGCCAGCACAAGAGGGGGTAGCTCTGGGGCCAACGTCCTGACTTTC. Protein: CASTRGGSSGANVLTF.

J is TRBJ2-1 and V is TRBV6-6, with 8 nucleotides matching TRBD2. Germline-derived CDR1 and CDR2 are MNHNY and SVGAGI (reference sequence). V shed 2 bases, J shed 5 bases, and the junction held 5 bases outside the gene matches. The CDR3 is made up of 15 amino acids. The CDR3 spells CASSYRGGYNNEQFF. The DNA for the CDR3 is TGTGCCAGCAGTTACCGGGGGGGCTACAACAATGAGCAGTTCTTC.

This chain connects TRBV9 to TRBJ2-5; D call uncertain. The CDR3 covers 16 residues. CDR1 is SGDLS and CDR2 is YYNGEE in the germline V gene. V was pared by 0 bases and J by 5 bases, with 17 bases between. In DNA form, the CDR3 reads TGTGCCAGCAGCGTAGGGGTGACTGGAGTCGGGGAGACCCAGTACTTC. Translation gives CASSVGVTGVGETQYF.

The J gene is TRBJ2-7, the V gene TRBV4-1, with D perhaps TRBD1 (8 bases). V lost 1 base to trimming and J lost 4 bases, with 20 bases between them. The CDR3 sequence is 17 residues long. Germline V CDR1 and CDR2: MGHRA, YSYEKL. For the CDR3, the DNA is TGCGCCAGCAGCCAAGGGGGGGGACAGGTACTGACATACGAGCAGTACTTC. Translation: CASSQGGGQVLTYEQYF.

The J gene is TRBJ2-7, the V gene TRBV29-1, with 7 bases aligning to TRBD1. Germline CDR1 is SQVTM and CDR2 is ANQGSEA. CDR3 size: 13 residues. V was clipped by 1 base and J by 2 bases; unmatched bases: 2. CDR3 DNA: TGCAGCGTTGAAGGGGACAGACCCTACGAGCAGTACTTC. This translates into CSVEGDRPYEQYF.

The chain has TRBV11-2 and TRBJ1-1, with a possible D match to TRBD1 (5 bases). The V and J ends lost 10 bases and 6 bases respectively, with 18 bases between them. The CDR3 runs to 13 residues. Germline V gives CDR1 SGHAT, CDR2 FQNNGV. The CDR3, as DNA: TGTGCCATCGCGGGACCCTGGGGCCCTGAAGCTTTCTTT. It codes for CAIAGPWGPEAFF.

Of note for this clone: Other DNA sequences in this specimen translate into the identical CDR3. The chain uses TRBV6-5 and TRBJ1-1; D is unclear. V was cut by 6 bases and J by 2 bases, with 4 bases left in between. Germline assignment: CDR1 MNHEY and CDR2 SVGAGI. This CDR3 region has 11 residues. This CDR3 is CASRINTEAFF. The DNA for the CDR3 is TGTGCCAGCAGAATAAACACTGAAGCTTTCTTT.

This clone showed up just once. The rearrangement links TRBV29-1 to TRBJ1-1, with 7 bases matching TRBD1. Trimming at V came to 7 bases and at J to 5 bases, leaving 19 bases not matched to a gene. The CDR3 extends over 16 amino acids. Germline CDR1 is SQVTM and CDR2 is ANQGSEA. CDR3 amino acids: CSAEARQGPPGTEAFF. In DNA form, the CDR3 reads TGCAGCGCTGAGGCAAGACAGGGCCCCCCGGGGACTGAAGCTTTCTTT. Filled out from reference TRBV29-1 and TRBJ1-1, the complete variable domain reads SAVISQKPSRDICQRGTSLTIQCQVDSQVTMMFWYRQQPGQSLTLIATANQGSEATYESGFVIDKFPISRPNLTFSTLTVSNMSPEDSSIYLCSAEARQGPPGTEAFFGQGTRLTVV.

This clone was observed once. CDR3 nucleotides: TGTGCCAGCAGCTTGAGCGGTTTAATAACTGAGCGGTTCCAAGAGACCCAGTACTTC. Translated, it gives CASSLSGLITERFQETQYF. This chain uses TRBV5-8 with TRBJ2-5, with a possible D match to TRBD2 (5 bases). CDR1 SGHTS and CDR2 YDEGEE come from the germline V gene. Trimming removed 1 base at V and 1 base at J, with 23 bases between. CDR3 length: 19 residues.

This rearrangement joins TRBV15 to TRBJ2-1, with 10 bases identical to TRBD2. Germline V lookup: CDR1 LNHNV, CDR2 YYDKDF (reference sequence). The V and J ends lost 1 base and 14 bases, in that order; junction bases with no gene match: 5. The CDR3 contains 13 residues. CDR3 in amino acids: CATSRGGLAREFF. In DNA, the CDR3 is TGTGCCACCAGCAGAGGGGGACTAGCGAGGGAGTTCTTC.

The chain uses TRBV5-4 and TRBJ2-3; D gene ambiguous. Trimming removed 3 bases from V and 4 bases from J, with 3 bases in between. This CDR3 is 11 amino acids long. CDR1 and CDR2 (germline): SGHNT, YYREEE (reference sequence). This chain's CDR3 is CASSYADTQYF. In DNA form, the CDR3 reads TGTGCCAGCAGCTATGCAGATACGCAGTATTTT. The full variable domain, with the rest looked up from reference TRBV5-4 and TRBJ2-3, is ETGVTQSPTHLIKTRGQQVTLRCSSQSGHNTVSWYQQALGQGPQFIFQYYREEENGRGNFPPRFSGLQFPNYSSELNVNALELDDSALYLCASSYADTQYFGPGTRLTVL.

The gene calls are TRBV4-1 and TRBJ1-1; D gene uncertain. From germline, CDR1 is MGHRA and CDR2 YSYEKL. V shed 5 bases and J shed 3 bases, with 16 bases lying between them. The CDR3 length is 15 residues. The CDR3 DNA is TGCGCCAGCAGCAGAACGGGCTCCCTAGACACTGAAGCTTTCTTT. Translated, it gives CASSRTGSLDTEAFF.

The CDR3 sequence: CASSLKAQGGYNSPLHF. As DNA, the CDR3 is TGCGCCAGCAGCCTCAAAGCCCAGGGGGGCTATAATTCACCCCTCCACTTT. This chain uses TRBV4-1 with TRBJ1-6, with 7 positions matching TRBD1. This CDR3 region has 17 residues. The ends lost 4 bases at V and 3 bases at J; junction bases unmatched: 9. Germline assignment: CDR1 MGHRA and CDR2 YSYEKL.

The gene calls are TRBV9 and TRBJ2-1, with 7 bases matching TRBD1. Unmatched junction bases numbered 2, after V lost 0 bases and J lost 8 bases. The CDR3 sequence is 13 residues long. The germline V gene encodes CDR1 SGDLS and CDR2 YYNGEE. The CDR3 sequence: CASSVGGGDEQFF. Written as DNA, the CDR3 is TGTGCCAGCAGCGTAGGAGGGGGCGATGAGCAGTTCTTC.

The genes are TRBV11-1 and TRBJ1-1; D perhaps matches TRBD1 (5 bases). The ends were cut back, 5 bases at V and 2 bases at J, with 15 bases in the middle. The CDR3 covers 15 residues. CDR1 and CDR2 (germline): SGHAT, FQDESV (reference sequence). For the CDR3, the DNA is TGTGCCAGCAGCAAACCGCAGGGAAGAAACACTGAAGCTTTCTTT. Translated: CASSKPQGRNTEAFF.

The V gene is TRBV5-4, the J gene TRBJ1-1; D gene uncertain. This CDR3 region has 15 residues. Between the trimmed V and J ends, which lost 4 bases and 0 bases, there was a span of 13 bases. Germline V gene data show CDR1 as SGHNT and CDR2 as YYREEE (reference sequence). The CDR3 spells CASSPSVGLNTEAFF. DNA for the CDR3: TGTGCCAGCAGCCCGAGCGTTGGTCTGAACACTGAAGCTTTCTTT.

The rearrangement uses TRBV19 and TRBJ2-7, with 7 bases matching TRBD2. This CDR3 has 15 amino acids. Germline CDR1 and CDR2: LNHDA and SQIVND (reference sequence). V was pared by 1 base and J by 3 bases, with 6 bases of the junction left unmatched. This chain's CDR3 is CASSIAPAGIYEQYF. CDR3 DNA sequence: TGTGCCAGTAGTATAGCACCAGCGGGGATCTACGAGCAGTACTTC.

V is TRBV6-2 or TRBV6-3 and J is TRBJ1-5; 7 bases agree with TRBD1. Germline trimming cut 0 bases from V and 0 bases from J; bases unmatched to any gene: 8. From germline, CDR1 is MNHEY and CDR2 SVGEGT. The CDR3 is made up of 18 amino acids. The CDR3 region has the DNA TGTGCCAGCAGTTACTCAGAGAGGGACAGTCATAGCAATCAGCCCCAGCATTTT. It translates to CASSYSERDSHSNQPQHF.

The chain recombines TRBV7-2 with TRBJ1-3; D is uncertain. The V end lost 7 bases, the J end lost 1 base, and 11 bases lay between the germline ends. Germline CDR1 and CDR2: SGHTA and FQGNSA. This CDR3 contains 14 residues. This chain's CDR3 is CASTAPSSGNTIYF. The CDR3 nucleotides read TGTGCCAGCACCGCCCCAAGTTCTGGAAACACCATATATTTT.

This clone appeared many times. Within the sample, other DNA sequences also encode this same CDR3. The rearrangement uses TRBV7-2 and TRBJ2-1; D is ambiguous. Germline CDR1 is SGHTA and CDR2 is FQGNSA. V was pared by 1 base and J by 2 bases, with 9 bases between. The CDR3 length is 15 residues. The CDR3, as DNA: TGTGCCAGCAGCTTAGGGGTAGGCCCCTACAATGAGCAGTTCTTC. The encoded protein is CASSLGVGPYNEQFF.

The rearrangement uses TRBV3-1 (or the pseudogene TRBV3-2) and TRBJ2-7, with D unclear. Germline V gene lookup returns CDR1 LGHDT and CDR2 YNNKEL (reference sequence). This CDR3 has 16 amino acids. Trimming took off 1 base at V and 0 bases at J, with 13 bases between the two ends. The CDR3 loop is CASSQGRIGPSYEQYF. The CDR3, as DNA: TGTGCCAGCAGCCAAGGAAGGATAGGGCCCTCCTACGAGCAGTACTTC.

The CDR3 DNA follows: TGTGCCAGCAGCAAAGTTTCACCGAGGAGGACTGAAGCTTTCTTT. Amino acid sequence: CASSKVSPRRTEAFF. The rearrangement links TRBV21-1 to TRBJ1-1. TRBV21-1 is assigned pseudogene status. The CDR3 extends over 15 amino acids.

The V and J genes are TRBV5-1 and TRBJ2-1; 9 bases align to TRBD2. The CDR3 contains 15 residues. V was clipped by 0 bases and J by 8 bases; unmatched bases: 6. CDR1 and CDR2 from the germline V gene are SGHRS and YFSETQ. The CDR3 spells CASSLAAGGRYEQFF. The CDR3 DNA reads TGCGCCAGCAGCTTGGCGGCGGGGGGGCGCTATGAGCAGTTCTTC.

The rearrangement joins TRBV7-2 to TRBJ2-7, with 10 bases that match TRBD2. The V segment lost 1 base and the J segment 6 bases; nucleotides outside the gene matches: 12. Germline CDR1 reads SGHTA; CDR2 reads FQGNSA. The CDR3 has 17 residues. The CDR3 nucleotides read TGTGCCAGCAGCTTAGTGGGGAGCGGGGGGGGAAGGCCCGAGCAGTACTTC. It is translated as CASSLVGSGGGRPEQYF.

The genes are TRBV3-1 (or the pseudogene TRBV3-2) and TRBJ2-1; the match to TRBD2 covers 10 bases. After removal of 4 bases from V and 8 bases from J, the junction contained 11 bases not matched to a gene. The CDR3 runs to 16 residues. Germline CDR1 and CDR2: LGHDT and YNNKEL (reference sequence). CDR3 sequence reads: CASSPTRASGGDEQFF. As DNA, the CDR3 is TGTGCCAGCAGCCCAACTCGGGCTAGCGGGGGCGATGAGCAGTTCTTC.

V and J are TRBV4-1 and TRBJ1-1; D perhaps matches TRBD1 (5 bases). CDR1 is MGHRA and CDR2 is YSYEKL in the germline V gene. The V gene lost 0 bases and the J gene lost 0 bases, with 11 bases spanning the gap. The CDR3 is 16 residues long. Here the CDR3 reads CASSQDGALLNTEAFF. As DNA, the CDR3 is TGCGCCAGCAGCCAAGATGGGGCGCTCCTGAACACTGAAGCTTTCTTT.

In this sample, this clone turned up a few times. The chain recombines TRBV7-2 with TRBJ1-1; tentative D call: TRBD1 (6 bases). Trimming left V 2 bases short and J 3 bases short, with 10 bases between. This CDR3 is built from 14 residues. Germline CDR1 is SGHTA and CDR2 is FQGNSA. CDR3 loop: CASSLTGMYTEAFF. CDR3 sequence (DNA): TGTGCCAGCAGCTTAACAGGGATGTACACTGAAGCTTTCTTT.

Remarks on this clone: Other DNA sequences in the sample encode the same CDR3. The CDR3 nucleotides are TGTGCCAGCAGCTTATTAGAGACCCAGTACTTC. It codes for CASSLLETQYF. The rearrangement uses TRBV7-9 and TRBJ2-5; no reliable D call. The V end was cut by 2 bases, the J end by 4 bases, with 2 bases between. Germline lookup yields CDR1 SEHNR and CDR2 FQNEAQ (reference sequence). This CDR3 spans 11 amino acids.

The rearrangement uses TRBV27 and TRBJ2-1; 11 bases align to TRBD2. With V trimmed by 5 bases and J by 5 bases, 5 bases remained unmatched. CDR3 length equals 15 residues. Germline V gene data show CDR1 as MNHEY and CDR2 as SMNVEV (reference sequence). The CDR3 DNA is TGTGCCAGCAGTGTTAGCGGGGGGGGAAACAATGAGCAGTTCTTC. Residues: CASSVSGGGNNEQFF.

This chain connects TRBV5-1 to TRBJ2-7, with D uncertain. The CDR3 length is 11 residues. V gave up 0 bases and J gave up 5 bases, with 3 bases separating them. The germline V gene has CDR1 SGHRS and CDR2 YFSETQ. CDR3 residues: CASSLDHEQYF. The CDR3 DNA reads as TGCGCCAGCAGCTTGGATCACGAGCAGTACTTC.